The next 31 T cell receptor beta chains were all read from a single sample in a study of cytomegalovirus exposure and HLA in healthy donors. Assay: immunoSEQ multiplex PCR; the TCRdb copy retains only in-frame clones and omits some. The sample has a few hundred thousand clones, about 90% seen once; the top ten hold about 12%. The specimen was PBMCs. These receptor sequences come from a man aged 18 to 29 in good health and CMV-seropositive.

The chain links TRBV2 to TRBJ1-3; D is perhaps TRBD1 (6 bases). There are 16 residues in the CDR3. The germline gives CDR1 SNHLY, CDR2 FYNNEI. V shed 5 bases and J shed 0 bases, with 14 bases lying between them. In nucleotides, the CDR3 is TGTGCCAGCAGTCTGTGGGACATCGTCTCTGGAAACACCATATATTTT. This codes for CASSLWDIVSGNTIYF.

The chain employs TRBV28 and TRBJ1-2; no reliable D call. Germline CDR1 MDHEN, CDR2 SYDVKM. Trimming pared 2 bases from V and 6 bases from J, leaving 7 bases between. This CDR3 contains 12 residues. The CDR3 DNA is TGTGCCAGCAGTTTAATAAGGGATGGCTACACCTTC. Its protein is CASSLIRDGYTF.

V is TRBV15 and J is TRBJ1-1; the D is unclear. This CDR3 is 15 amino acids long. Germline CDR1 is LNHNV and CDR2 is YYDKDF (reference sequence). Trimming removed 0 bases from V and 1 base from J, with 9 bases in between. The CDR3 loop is CATSRDAAENTEAFF. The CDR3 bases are TGTGCCACCAGCAGAGATGCAGCGGAGAACACTGAAGCTTTCTTT. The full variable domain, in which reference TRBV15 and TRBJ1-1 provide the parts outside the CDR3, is DAMVIQNPRYQVTQFGKPVTLSCSQTLNHNVMYWYQQKSSQAPKLLFHYYDKDFNNEADTPDNFQSRRPNTSFCFLDIRSPGLGDTAMYLCATSRDAAENTEAFFGQGTRLTVV.

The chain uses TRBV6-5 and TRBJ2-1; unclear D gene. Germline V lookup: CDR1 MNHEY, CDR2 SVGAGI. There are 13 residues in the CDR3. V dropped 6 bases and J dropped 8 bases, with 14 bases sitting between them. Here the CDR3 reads CASSQTLGYEQFF. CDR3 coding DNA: TGTGCCAGCAGCCAGACCCTAGGTTATGAGCAGTTCTTC.

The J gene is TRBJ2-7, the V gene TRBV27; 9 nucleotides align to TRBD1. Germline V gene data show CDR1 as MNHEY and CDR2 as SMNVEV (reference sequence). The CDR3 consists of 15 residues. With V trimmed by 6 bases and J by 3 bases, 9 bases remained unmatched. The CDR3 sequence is CASRETGTGYYEQYF. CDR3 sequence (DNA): TGTGCCAGCAGGGAAACCGGGACAGGGTACTACGAGCAGTACTTC.

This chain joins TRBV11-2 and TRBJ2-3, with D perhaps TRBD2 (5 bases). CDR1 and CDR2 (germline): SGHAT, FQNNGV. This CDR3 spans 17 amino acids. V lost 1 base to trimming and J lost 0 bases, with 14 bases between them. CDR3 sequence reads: CASSLGTTRTSTDTQYF. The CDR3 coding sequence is TGTGCCAGCAGCTTAGGGACGACGCGGACTAGCACAGATACGCAGTATTTT. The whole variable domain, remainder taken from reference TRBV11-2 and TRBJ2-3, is EAGVAQSPRYKIIEKRQSVAFWCNPISGHATLYWYQQILGQGPKLLIQFQNNGVVDDSQLPKDRFSAERLKGVDSTLKIQPAKLEDSAVYLCASSLGTTRTSTDTQYFGPGTRLTVL.

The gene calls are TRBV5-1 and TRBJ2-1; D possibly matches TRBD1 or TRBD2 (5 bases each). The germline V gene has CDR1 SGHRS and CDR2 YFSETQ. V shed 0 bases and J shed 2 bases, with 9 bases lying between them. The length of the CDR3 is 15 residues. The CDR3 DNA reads TGCGCCAGCAGCTTGGTCCCGGGACCCTACAATGAGCAGTTCTTC. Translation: CASSLVPGPYNEQFF. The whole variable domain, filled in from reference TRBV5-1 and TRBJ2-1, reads KAGVTQTPRYLIKTRGQQVTLSCSPISGHRSVSWYQQTPGQGLQFLFEYFSETQRNKGNFPGRFSGRQFSNSRSEMNVSTLELGDSALYLCASSLVPGPYNEQFFGPGTRLTVL.

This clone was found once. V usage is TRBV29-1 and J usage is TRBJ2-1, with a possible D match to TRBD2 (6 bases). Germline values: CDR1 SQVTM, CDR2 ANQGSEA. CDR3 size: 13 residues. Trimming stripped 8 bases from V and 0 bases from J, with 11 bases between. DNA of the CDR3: TGCAGCACCTGGGGAGGCTCCTACAATGAGCAGTTCTTC. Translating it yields CSTWGGSYNEQFF.

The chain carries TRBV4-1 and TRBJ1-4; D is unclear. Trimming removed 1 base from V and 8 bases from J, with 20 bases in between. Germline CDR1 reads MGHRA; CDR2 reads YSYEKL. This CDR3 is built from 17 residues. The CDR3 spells CASSQGVFGLKREKLFF. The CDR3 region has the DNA TGCGCCAGCAGCCAAGGGGTGTTCGGACTCAAGAGAGAAAAACTGTTTTTT.

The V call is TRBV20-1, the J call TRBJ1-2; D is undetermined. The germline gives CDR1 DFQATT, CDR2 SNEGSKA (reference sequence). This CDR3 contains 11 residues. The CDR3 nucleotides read TGCAGGTCCCTCGTGGCAGATGGCTACACCTTC. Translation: CRSLVADGYTF.

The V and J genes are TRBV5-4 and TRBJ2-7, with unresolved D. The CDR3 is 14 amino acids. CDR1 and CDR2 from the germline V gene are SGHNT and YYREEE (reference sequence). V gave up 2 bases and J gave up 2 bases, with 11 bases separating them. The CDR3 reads CASSFAPGAYEQYF. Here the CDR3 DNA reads TGTGCCAGCAGCTTTGCCCCAGGAGCCTACGAGCAGTACTTC.

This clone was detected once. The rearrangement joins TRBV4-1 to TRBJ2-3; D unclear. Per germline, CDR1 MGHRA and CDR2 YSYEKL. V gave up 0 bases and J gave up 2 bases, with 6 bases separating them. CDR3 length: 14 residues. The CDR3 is CASSQDQTTDTQYF. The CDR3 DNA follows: TGCGCCAGCAGCCAAGATCAAACCACAGATACGCAGTATTTT.

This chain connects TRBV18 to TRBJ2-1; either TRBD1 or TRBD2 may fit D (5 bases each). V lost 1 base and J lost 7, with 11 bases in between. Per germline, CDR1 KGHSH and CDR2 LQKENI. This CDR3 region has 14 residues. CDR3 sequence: CASSPHLRGNEQFF. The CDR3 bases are TGTGCCAGCTCACCACACTTGAGGGGTAATGAGCAGTTCTTC.

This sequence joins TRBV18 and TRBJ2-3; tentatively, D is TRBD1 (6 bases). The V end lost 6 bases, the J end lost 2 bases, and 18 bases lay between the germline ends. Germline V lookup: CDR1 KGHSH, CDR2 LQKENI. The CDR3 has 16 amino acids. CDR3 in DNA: TGTGCCAGCTCCCTCAAGTGGGCAGGGGTCACAGATACGCAGTATTTT. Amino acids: CASSLKWAGVTDTQYF.

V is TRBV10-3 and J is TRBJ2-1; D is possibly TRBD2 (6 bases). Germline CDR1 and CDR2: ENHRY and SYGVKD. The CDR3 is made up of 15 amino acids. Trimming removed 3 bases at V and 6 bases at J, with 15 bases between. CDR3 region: CAISDLRGRGNEQFF. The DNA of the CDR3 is TGTGCCATCAGTGATTTAAGAGGGCGGGGCAATGAGCAGTTCTTC.

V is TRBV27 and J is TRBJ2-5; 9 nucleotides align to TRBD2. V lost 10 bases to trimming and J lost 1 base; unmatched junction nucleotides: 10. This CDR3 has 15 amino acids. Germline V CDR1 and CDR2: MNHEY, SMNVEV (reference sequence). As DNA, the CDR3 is TGTGCCACCCTGACTCAGCGGGAGGTCCAAGAGACCCAGTACTTC. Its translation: CATLTQREVQETQYF.

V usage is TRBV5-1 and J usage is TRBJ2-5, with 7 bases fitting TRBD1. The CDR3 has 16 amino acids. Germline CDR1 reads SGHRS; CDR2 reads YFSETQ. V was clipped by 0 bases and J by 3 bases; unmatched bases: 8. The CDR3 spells CASSLGSDRFEETQYF. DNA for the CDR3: TGCGCCAGCAGCTTGGGCTCGGACAGGTTCGAAGAGACCCAGTACTTC.

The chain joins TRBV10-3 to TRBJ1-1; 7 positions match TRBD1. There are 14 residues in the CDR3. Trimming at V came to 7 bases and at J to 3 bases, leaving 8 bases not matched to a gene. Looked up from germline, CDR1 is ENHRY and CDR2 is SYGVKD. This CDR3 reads CAIKLPGQHTEAFF. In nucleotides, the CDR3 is TGTGCCATCAAGCTGCCGGGACAGCACACTGAAGCTTTCTTT.

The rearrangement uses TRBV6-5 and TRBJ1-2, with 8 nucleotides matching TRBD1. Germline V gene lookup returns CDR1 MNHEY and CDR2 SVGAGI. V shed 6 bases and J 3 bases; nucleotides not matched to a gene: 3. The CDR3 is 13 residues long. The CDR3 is CASRTDRDYGYTF. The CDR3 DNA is TGTGCCAGCAGGACGGACAGGGACTATGGCTACACCTTC.

The CDR3 protein is CASSQTVDTQYF. CDR3 nucleotides: TGTGCCAGCAGCCAGACGGTGGATACGCAGTATTTT. The V and J genes are TRBV4-2 and TRBJ2-3; D not resolved. Germline V gene sequence: CDR1 LGHNA, CDR2 YNFKEQ. V shed 3 bases and J shed 6 bases, with 7 bases lying between them. CDR3 length: 12 residues.

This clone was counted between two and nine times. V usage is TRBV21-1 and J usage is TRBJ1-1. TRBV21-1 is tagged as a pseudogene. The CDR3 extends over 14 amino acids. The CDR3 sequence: CASSKAVTSTEAFF. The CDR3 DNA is TGTGCCAGCAGCAAAGCGGTCACTAGTACTGAAGCTTTCTTT.

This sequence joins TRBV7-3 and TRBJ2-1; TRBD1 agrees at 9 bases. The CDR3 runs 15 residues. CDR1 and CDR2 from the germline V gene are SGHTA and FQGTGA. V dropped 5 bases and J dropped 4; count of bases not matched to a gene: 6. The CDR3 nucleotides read TGTGCCAGCAGCCTACAGGGGGCCCTATACAATGAGCAGTTCTTC. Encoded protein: CASSLQGALYNEQFF.

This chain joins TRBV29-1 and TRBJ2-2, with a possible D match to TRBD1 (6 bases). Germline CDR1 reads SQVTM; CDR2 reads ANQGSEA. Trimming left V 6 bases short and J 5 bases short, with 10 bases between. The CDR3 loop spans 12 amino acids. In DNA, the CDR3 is TGCAGCGTCGCACAGGGAACCGGGGAGCTGTTTTTT. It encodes CSVAQGTGELFF.

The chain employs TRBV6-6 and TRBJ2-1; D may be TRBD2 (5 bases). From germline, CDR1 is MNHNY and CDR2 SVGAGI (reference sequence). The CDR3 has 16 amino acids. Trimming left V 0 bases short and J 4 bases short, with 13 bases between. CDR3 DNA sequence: TGTGCCAGCAGTTACTCGTCAGCGGCCGTTTACAATGAGCAGTTCTTC. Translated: CASSYSSAAVYNEQFF.

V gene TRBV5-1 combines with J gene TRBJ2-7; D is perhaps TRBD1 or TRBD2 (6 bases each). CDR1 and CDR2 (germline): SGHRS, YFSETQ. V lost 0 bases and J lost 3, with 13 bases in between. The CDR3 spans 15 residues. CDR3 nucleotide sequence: TGCGCCAGCAGCTTGGGCGGGACAACAAGCTACGAGCAGTACTTC. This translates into CASSLGGTTSYEQYF. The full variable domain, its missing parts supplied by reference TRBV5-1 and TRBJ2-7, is KAGVTQTPRYLIKTRGQQVTLSCSPISGHRSVSWYQQTPGQGLQFLFEYFSETQRNKGNFPGRFSGRQFSNSRSEMNVSTLELGDSALYLCASSLGGTTSYEQYFGPGTRLTVT.

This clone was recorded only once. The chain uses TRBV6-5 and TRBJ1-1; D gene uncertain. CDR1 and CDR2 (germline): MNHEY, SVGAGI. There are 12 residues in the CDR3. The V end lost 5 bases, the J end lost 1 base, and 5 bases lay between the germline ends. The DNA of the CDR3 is TGTGCCAGCAGTGGATGGAACACTGAAGCTTTCTTT. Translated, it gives CASSGWNTEAFF.

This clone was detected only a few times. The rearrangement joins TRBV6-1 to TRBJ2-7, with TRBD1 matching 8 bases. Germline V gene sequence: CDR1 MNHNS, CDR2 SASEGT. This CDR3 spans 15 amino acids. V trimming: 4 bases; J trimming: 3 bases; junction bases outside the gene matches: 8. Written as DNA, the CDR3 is TGTGCCAGCAGTGTTCCGGCTGACAGGGGCTACGAGCAGTACTTC. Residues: CASSVPADRGYEQYF.

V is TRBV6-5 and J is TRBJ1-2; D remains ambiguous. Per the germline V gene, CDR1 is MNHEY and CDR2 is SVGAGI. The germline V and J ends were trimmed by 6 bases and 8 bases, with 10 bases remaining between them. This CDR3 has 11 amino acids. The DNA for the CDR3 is TGTGCCAGCAGCCACGCGGGGGGCTACACCTTC. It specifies CASSHAGGYTF.

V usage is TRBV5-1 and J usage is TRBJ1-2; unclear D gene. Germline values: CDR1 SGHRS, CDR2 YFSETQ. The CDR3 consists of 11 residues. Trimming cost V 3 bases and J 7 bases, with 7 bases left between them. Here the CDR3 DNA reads TGCGCCAGCAGCTCTGGAATTGGCTACACCTTC. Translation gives CASSSGIGYTF.

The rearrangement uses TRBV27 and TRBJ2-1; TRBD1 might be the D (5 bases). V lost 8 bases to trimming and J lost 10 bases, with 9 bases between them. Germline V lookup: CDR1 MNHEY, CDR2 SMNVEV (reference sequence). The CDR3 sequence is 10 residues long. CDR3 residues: CASGATEQFF. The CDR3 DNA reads TGTGCCAGCGGGGCGACGGAGCAGTTCTTC.

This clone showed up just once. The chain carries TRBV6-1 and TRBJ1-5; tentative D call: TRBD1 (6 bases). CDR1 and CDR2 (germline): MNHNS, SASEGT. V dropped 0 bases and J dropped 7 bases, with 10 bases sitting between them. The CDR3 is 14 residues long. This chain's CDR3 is CASSEAGTQQPQHF. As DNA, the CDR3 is TGTGCCAGCAGTGAAGCGGGGACACAACAGCCCCAGCATTTT.